The entry that follows covers one TCR beta chain sequence. This sample is part of a study of blood T cell repertoires in COVID-19. Whole-study context: The origin of the acute and convalescent COVID-19 samples was the United States, Italy and Spain. The cDNA or gDNA used as material had been derived from T cells, B-cell-depleted T cells, or PBMCs.

The J segment lost 3 bases and the V segment lost 1 base, leaving 14 bases of the junction unmatched. This CDR3 has 19 residues. Germline values: CDR1 MNHEY, CDR2 SMNVEV (reference sequence). Clones were read by immunoSEQ multiplex PCR, and TCRdb kept only the in-frame ones, dropping some. In the table there are about 200,000 clones, around 82% of which are singletons. This receptor was taken from a middle-aged woman with active or convalescent COVID-19. The chain joins TRBV27 to TRBJ2-2; 7 nucleotides align to TRBD2. The specimen sequenced was peripheral blood. The CDR3 loop reads CASSLFGRGGSDDTGELFF. In nucleotides, the CDR3 is TGTGCCAGCAGTTTATTTGGGCGTGGCGGGAGTGACGACACCGGGGAGCTGTTTTTT.